The 13 T cell receptor beta chains listed next were all sequenced from one sample in a study of blood T cells in healthy people across ages. The authors ran a second PCR of about 7 to 11 cycles using a sample-barcoded 5' primer and a J-beta primer mix. One entry per CDR3 protein, called by TCRdb with MiXCR from the 5' RACE reads. Of hundreds of thousands of distinct CDR3 sequences detected, roughly 50% appear once; the ten largest clones hold 13%. The sample consisted of blood. The source of these receptors is a man aged 30 to 39 in good health.

This clonotype was seen more than once but under ten times. The genes are TRBV21-1 and TRBJ2-1; whether TRBD1, the table's D call, matches the DNA was not checked. TRBV21-1 is a known pseudogene. CDR3 size: 15 residues. The CDR3 nucleotides read TGTGCCAGCTCATATGACAGGGGGCGAATCAATGAGCAGTTCTTC. Translation: CASSYDRGRINEQFF.

V gene TRBV5-6 combines with J gene TRBJ1-4, with a tentative D call TRBD1 (5 bases). V dropped 4 bases and J dropped 7 bases, with 17 bases sitting between them. Germline V lookup: CDR1 SGHDT, CDR2 YYEEEE. The CDR3 runs 15 residues. CDR3 DNA: TGTGCCAGCAGCAGCAGGGTCGGCGGGGGTGAAAAACTGTTTTTT. Residues: CASSSRVGGGEKLFF.

The chain has TRBV20-1 and TRBJ2-3; D perhaps matches TRBD1 (7 bases). Trimming shortened V by 2 bases and J by 3 bases, and 12 bases separated the two germline ends. The CDR3 has 14 amino acids. Germline values: CDR1 DFQATT, CDR2 SNEGSKA (reference sequence). DNA of the CDR3: TGCAGTGCTAGAACGCCAGGGGGGACAGATACGCAGTATTTT. Residues: CSARTPGGTDTQYF.

In this sample, this clonotype turned up once. The rearrangement links TRBV20-1 to TRBJ1-2; D remains unclear. Per the germline V gene, CDR1 is DFQATT and CDR2 is SNEGSKA (reference sequence). This CDR3 has 12 residues. The V and J ends lost 5 bases and 0 bases respectively, with 7 bases between them. CDR3: CSASRTNYGYTF. In DNA, the CDR3 is TGCAGTGCTTCGAGGACTAACTATGGCTACACCTTC.

This clonotype was detected a few times. The CDR3 sequence: CASSLEWGGPTDTQYF. CDR3 nucleotide sequence: TGCGCCAGCAGCTTGGAGTGGGGGGGCCCGACAGATACGCAGTATTTT. The chain carries TRBV5-1 and TRBJ2-3; TRBD2 might be the D (7 bases). CDR3 length: 16 amino acids. Trimming removed 0 bases from V and 3 bases from J, with 14 bases in between. Germline CDR1 reads SGHRS; CDR2 reads YFSETQ.

The genes are TRBV6-5 and TRBJ2-1; 9 bases are a match to TRBD1. Germline V gene lookup returns CDR1 MNHEY and CDR2 SVGAGI. V shed 9 bases, J shed 3 bases, and the junction held 12 bases outside the gene matches. There are 16 residues in the CDR3. This CDR3 is CASEGGMGQGYNEQFF. The CDR3 nucleotides are TGTGCCAGTGAGGGGGGGATGGGACAGGGCTACAATGAGCAGTTCTTC.

This rearrangement joins TRBV7-9 to TRBJ2-5; 7 positions match TRBD2. The J call is in doubt because the DNA end fits TRBJ2-7 better. Germline V gene data show CDR1 as SEHNR and CDR2 as FQNEAQ (reference sequence). The CDR3 is 14 residues long. CDR3 sequence: CASSQRREGLEQYF. The CDR3 nucleotides read TGTGCCAGCAGCCAGAGGAGGGAGGGGCTCGAGCAGTACTTC.

This clonotype turned up a few times. The rearrangement uses TRBV29-1 and TRBJ1-4; D is unresolved. V was trimmed by 4 bases and J by 2 bases, leaving 5 bases between them. Per germline, CDR1 SQVTM and CDR2 ANQGSEA. CDR3 length: 12 amino acids. CDR3 sequence (DNA): TGCAGCGTTGGGACCACTAATGAAAAACTGTTTTTT. This sequence encodes CSVGTTNEKLFF.

This clonotype was observed at least ten times. This chain joins TRBV12-3 or TRBV12-4 and TRBJ2-5, with D hard to call. V lost 2 bases and J 5 bases, leaving 15 bases between the germline ends. The CDR3 extends over 15 amino acids. CDR3 in DNA: TGTGCCAGCAGTTTAACTCGCTTGGTGGGGGAGACCCAGTACTTC. This codes for CASSLTRLVGETQYF.

This chain joins TRBV7-2 and TRBJ2-4; tentatively, D is TRBD1 (5 bases). The DNA end is a closer match to TRBJ2-7, so the J assignment may be wrong. Looked up from germline, CDR1 is SGHTA and CDR2 is FQGNSA. The CDR3 spans 15 residues. The chain's CDR3 is CASSTSGQVWYEQYF. The CDR3 DNA follows: TGTGCCAGCAGCACATCAGGGCAGGTTTGGTACGAGCAGTACTTC.

This clonotype was counted between two and nine times. This CDR3 reads CAISGDRETYGYTF. The CDR3 DNA reads TGTGCCATCAGTGGGGACAGGGAGACCTATGGCTACACCTTC. The V and J genes are TRBV10-3 and TRBJ1-2; TRBD1 aligns across 9 bases. V dropped 4 bases and J dropped 4; count of bases not matched to a gene: 4. Germline V CDR1 and CDR2: ENHRY, SYGVKD. This CDR3 is built from 14 residues.

The chain has TRBV5-1 and TRBJ2-3; no definite D call. Trimming took off 5 bases at V and 0 bases at J, with 10 bases between the two ends. Per germline, CDR1 SGHRS and CDR2 YFSETQ. The CDR3 extends over 14 amino acids. The CDR3 loop reads CASSAVGSTDTQYF. CDR3 coding DNA: TGCGCCAGCAGTGCTGTAGGGAGCACAGATACGCAGTATTTT.

This clonotype was counted a few times. The J gene is TRBJ2-1, the V gene TRBV7-2; D gene unclear. Per the germline V gene, CDR1 is SGHTA and CDR2 is FQGNSA. The V gene lost 4 bases and the J gene lost 4 bases, with 14 bases spanning the gap. The CDR3 contains 15 residues. The CDR3 protein is CASSSTFGLYNEQFF. CDR3 nucleotide sequence: TGTGCCAGCAGCTCAACGTTCGGGTTATACAATGAGCAGTTCTTC.